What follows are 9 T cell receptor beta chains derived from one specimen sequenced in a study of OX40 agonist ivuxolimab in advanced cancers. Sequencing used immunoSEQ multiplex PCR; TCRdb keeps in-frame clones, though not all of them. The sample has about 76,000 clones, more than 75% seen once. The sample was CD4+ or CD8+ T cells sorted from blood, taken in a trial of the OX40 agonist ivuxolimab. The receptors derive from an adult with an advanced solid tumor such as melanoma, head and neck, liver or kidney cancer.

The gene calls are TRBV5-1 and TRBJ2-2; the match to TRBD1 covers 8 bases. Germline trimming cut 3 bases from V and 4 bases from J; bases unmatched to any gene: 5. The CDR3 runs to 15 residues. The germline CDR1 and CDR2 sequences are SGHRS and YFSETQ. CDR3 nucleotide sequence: TGCGCCAGCAGCTCGACAGGGGCGTCCACCGGGGAGCTGTTTTTT. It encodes CASSSTGASTGELFF.

CDR3 protein: CASSPVSGGSTDTQYF. As DNA, the CDR3 is TGTGCCAGCTCACCCGTCAGCGGGGGGTCCACAGATACGCAGTATTTT. The J gene is TRBJ2-3, the V gene TRBV18, with TRBD2 matching 9 bases. Germline V gives CDR1 KGHSH, CDR2 LQKENI. The trim removed 3 bases at V and 2 bases at J, leaving 6 bases unmatched. The CDR3 is 16 amino acids.

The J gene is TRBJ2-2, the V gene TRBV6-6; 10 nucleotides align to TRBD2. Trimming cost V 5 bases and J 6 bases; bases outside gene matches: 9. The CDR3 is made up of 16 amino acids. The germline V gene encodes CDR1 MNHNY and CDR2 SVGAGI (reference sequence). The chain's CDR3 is CASSALSSGGAGELFF. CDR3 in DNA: TGTGCCAGCAGTGCCCTGTCTAGCGGGGGCGCCGGGGAGCTGTTTTTT.

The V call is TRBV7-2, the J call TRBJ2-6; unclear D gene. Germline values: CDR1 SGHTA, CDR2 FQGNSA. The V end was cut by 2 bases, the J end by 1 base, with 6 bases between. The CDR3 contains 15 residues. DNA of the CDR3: TGTGCCAGCAGCTTATTGGTTTCTGGGGCCAACGTCCTGACTTTC. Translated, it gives CASSLLVSGANVLTF.

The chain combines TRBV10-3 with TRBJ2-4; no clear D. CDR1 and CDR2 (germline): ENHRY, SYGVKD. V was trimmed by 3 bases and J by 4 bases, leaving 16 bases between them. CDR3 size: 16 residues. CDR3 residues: CAISDATVVGKNIQYF. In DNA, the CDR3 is TGTGCCATCAGTGACGCTACAGTCGTCGGAAAAAACATTCAGTACTTC.

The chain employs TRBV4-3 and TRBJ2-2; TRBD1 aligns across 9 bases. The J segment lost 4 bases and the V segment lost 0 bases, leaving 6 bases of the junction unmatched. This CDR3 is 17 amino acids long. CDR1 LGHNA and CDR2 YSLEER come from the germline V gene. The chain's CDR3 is CASSQDPGQGSTGELFF. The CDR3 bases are TGCGCCAGCAGCCAAGACCCCGGACAGGGGTCCACCGGGGAGCTGTTTTTT.

In DNA, the CDR3 is TGTGCCAGCAGCTTGGCCGGGACTCAGGCCTACGAGCAGTACTTC. It specifies CASSLAGTQAYEQYF. This chain links TRBV5-5 with TRBJ2-7; TRBD2 might be the D (6 bases). This CDR3 region has 15 residues. Germline V gene data show CDR1 as SGHKS and CDR2 as YYEKEE (reference sequence). Trimming pared 0 bases from V and 2 bases from J, leaving 12 bases between.

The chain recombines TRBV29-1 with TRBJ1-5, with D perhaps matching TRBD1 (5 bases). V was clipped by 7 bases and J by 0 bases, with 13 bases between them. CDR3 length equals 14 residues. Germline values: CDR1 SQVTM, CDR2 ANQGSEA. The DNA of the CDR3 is TGCAGCGCCGGGACCCTTGTTAGCAATCAGCCCCAGCATTTT. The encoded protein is CSAGTLVSNQPQHF.

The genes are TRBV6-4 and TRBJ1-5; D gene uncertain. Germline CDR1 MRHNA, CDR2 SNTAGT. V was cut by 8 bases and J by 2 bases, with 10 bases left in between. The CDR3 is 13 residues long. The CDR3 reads CASSFDGNQPQHF. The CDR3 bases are TGTGCCAGCTCATTCGACGGCAATCAGCCCCAGCATTTT.